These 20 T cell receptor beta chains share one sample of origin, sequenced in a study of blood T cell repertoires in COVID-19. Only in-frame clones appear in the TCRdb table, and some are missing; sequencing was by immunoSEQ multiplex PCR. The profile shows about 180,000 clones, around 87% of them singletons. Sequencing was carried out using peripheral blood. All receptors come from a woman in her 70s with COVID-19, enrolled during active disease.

This chain's CDR3 is CASSFHSGSGTDTQYF. DNA for the CDR3: TGTGCCAGCAGCTTTCATAGCGGGAGCGGCACAGATACGCAGTATTTT. The V gene is TRBV5-6, the J gene TRBJ2-3; 9 nucleotides agree with TRBD2. J gave up 1 base and V 2 bases, and 5 bases lay outside the gene matches. The CDR3 contains 16 residues. The germline gives CDR1 SGHDT, CDR2 YYEEEE.

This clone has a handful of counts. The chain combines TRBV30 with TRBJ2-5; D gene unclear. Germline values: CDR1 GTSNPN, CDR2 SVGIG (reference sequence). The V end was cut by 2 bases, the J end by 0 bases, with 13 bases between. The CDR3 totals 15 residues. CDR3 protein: CAWSLLAVNQETQYF. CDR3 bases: TGTGCCTGGAGTCTCCTTGCGGTCAACCAAGAGACCCAGTACTTC.

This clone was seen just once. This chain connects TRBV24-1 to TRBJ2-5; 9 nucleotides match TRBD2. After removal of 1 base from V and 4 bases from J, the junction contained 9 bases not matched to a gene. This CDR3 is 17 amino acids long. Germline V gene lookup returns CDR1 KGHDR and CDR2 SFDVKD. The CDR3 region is CATSDLSAGGPRETQYF. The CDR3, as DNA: TGTGCCACCAGTGATTTATCTGCGGGAGGGCCGAGAGAGACCCAGTACTTC.

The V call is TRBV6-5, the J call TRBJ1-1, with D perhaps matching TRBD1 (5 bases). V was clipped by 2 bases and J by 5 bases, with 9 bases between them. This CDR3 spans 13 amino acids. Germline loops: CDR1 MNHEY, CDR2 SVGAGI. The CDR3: CASSYRRGTEAFF. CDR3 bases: TGTGCCAGCAGTTACCGTAGGGGAACTGAAGCTTTCTTT.

CDR3 residues: CASSRTFTGEAAFF. The CDR3 DNA follows: TGTGCCAGCAGCCGGACCTTTACAGGGGAAGCAGCTTTCTTT. The chain joins TRBV7-8 to TRBJ1-1; 7 nucleotides align to TRBD1. Germline V CDR1 and CDR2: SGHVS, FQNEAQ. This CDR3 region has 14 residues. The trim removed 5 bases at V and 10 bases at J, leaving 13 bases unmatched.

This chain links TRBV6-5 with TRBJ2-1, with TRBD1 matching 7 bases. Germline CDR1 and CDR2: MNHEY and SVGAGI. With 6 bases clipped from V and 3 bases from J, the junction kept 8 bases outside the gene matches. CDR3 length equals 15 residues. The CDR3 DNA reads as TGTGCCAGCAGGTTAGGGACAGAGAGCTACAATGAGCAGTTCTTC. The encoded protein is CASRLGTESYNEQFF.

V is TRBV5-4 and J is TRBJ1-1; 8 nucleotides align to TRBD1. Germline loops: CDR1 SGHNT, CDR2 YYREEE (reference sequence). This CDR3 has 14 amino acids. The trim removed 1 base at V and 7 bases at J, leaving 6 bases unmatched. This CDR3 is CASSLFRGRGEAFF. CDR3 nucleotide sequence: TGTGCCAGCAGCTTGTTCAGGGGGCGAGGTGAAGCTTTCTTT.

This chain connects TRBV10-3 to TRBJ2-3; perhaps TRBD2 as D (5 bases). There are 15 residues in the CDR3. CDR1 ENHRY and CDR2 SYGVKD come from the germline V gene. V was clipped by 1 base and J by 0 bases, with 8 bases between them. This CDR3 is CAISEFGVSTDTQYF. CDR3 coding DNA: TGTGCCATCAGTGAGTTCGGGGTCAGCACAGATACGCAGTATTTT.

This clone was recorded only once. The CDR3 DNA follows: TGTGCCAGCCGTCGGGAGGTCGAGACCCAGTACTTC. It encodes CASRREVETQYF. The J gene is TRBJ2-5, the V gene TRBV2, with TRBD2 matching 7 bases. V lost 8 bases, J lost 5 bases, and 5 bases stayed unmatched. CDR3 size: 12 residues. CDR1 is SNHLY, CDR2 FYNNEI, per germline.

CDR3 loop: CASSILLGGGMNTEAFF. The CDR3 nucleotides are TGTGCCAGTAGTATTCTGCTAGGAGGAGGTATGAACACTGAAGCTTTCTTT. V usage is TRBV19 and J usage is TRBJ1-1; D remains unclear. V shed 3 bases and J shed 0 bases, with 17 bases lying between them. CDR3 size: 17 residues. Germline loops: CDR1 LNHDA, CDR2 SQIVND (reference sequence).

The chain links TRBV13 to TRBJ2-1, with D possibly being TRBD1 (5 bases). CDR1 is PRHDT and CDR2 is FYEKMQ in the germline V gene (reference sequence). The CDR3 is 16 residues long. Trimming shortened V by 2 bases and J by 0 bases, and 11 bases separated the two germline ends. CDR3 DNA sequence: TGTGCCAGCAGCTTAAGGGGTTTCAGCTCCTACAATGAGCAGTTCTTC. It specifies CASSLRGFSSYNEQFF.

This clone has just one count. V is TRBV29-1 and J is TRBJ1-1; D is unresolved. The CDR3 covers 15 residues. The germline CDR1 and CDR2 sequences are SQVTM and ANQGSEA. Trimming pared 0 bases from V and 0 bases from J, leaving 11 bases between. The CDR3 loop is CSVEENRLLNTEAFF. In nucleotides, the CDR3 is TGCAGCGTTGAAGAGAACAGACTACTGAACACTGAAGCTTTCTTT.

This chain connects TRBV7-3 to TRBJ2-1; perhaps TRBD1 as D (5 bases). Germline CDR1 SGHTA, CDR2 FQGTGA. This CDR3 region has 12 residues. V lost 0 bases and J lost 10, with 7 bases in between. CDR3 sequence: CASSLTQGEQFF. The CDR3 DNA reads TGTGCCAGCAGCTTAACGCAGGGAGAGCAGTTCTTC.

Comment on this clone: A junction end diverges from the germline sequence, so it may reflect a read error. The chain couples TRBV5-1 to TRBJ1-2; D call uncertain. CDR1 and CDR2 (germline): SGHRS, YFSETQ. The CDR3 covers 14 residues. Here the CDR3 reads CASSLEANYYGYTF. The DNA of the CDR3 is TGCGCCAGCAGCTTGGAGGCAAACTACTATGGCTACACCTTT.

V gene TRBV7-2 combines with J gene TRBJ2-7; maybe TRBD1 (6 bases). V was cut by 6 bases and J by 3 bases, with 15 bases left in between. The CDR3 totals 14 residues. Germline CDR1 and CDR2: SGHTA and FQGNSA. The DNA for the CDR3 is TGTGCCAGCAGGGCAAACAGGGCCCACTACGAGCAGTACTTC. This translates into CASRANRAHYEQYF.

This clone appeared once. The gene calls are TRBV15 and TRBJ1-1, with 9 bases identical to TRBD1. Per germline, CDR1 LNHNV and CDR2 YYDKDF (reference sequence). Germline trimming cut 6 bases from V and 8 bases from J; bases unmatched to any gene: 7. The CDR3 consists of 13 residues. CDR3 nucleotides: TGTGCCACCAGGAAAACAGGGGGCGCGGAAGCTTTCTTT. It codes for CATRKTGGAEAFF.

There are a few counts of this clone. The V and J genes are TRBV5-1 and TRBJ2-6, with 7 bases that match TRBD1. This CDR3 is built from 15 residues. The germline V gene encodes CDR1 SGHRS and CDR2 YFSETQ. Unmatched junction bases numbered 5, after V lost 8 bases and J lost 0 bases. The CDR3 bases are TGCGCCAGTGGCCCAGGGGGCTCTGGGGCCAACGTCCTGACTTTC. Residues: CASGPGGSGANVLTF. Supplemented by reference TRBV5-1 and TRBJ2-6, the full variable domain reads KAGVTQTPRYLIKTRGQQVTLSCSPISGHRSVSWYQQTPGQGLQFLFEYFSETQRNKGNFPGRFSGRQFSNSRSEMNVSTLELGDSALYLCASGPGGSGANVLTFGAGSRLTVL.

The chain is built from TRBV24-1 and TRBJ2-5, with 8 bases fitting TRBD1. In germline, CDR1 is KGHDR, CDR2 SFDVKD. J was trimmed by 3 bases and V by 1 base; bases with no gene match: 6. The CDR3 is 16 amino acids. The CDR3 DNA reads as TGTGCCACCAGTGATTTCTCGCAGGGGGCGAAAGAGACCCAGTACTTC. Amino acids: CATSDFSQGAKETQYF.

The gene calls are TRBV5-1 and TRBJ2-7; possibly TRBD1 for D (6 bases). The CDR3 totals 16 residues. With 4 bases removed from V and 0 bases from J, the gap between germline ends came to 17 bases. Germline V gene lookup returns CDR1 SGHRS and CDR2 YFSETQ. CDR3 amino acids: CASSRSDRTISYEQYF. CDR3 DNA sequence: TGCGCCAGCAGCAGATCCGACAGGACCATCTCCTACGAGCAGTACTTC.

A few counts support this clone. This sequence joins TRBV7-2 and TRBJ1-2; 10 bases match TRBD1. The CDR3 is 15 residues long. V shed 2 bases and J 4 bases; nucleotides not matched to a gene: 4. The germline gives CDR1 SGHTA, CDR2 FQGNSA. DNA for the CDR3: TGTGCCAGCAGCTTATGGACAGGGGGTTTCTATGGCTACACCTTC. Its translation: CASSLWTGGFYGYTF.